These 2 T cell receptor beta chains share one sample of origin, sequenced in a study of molecular identifiers for immune sequencing clone quantification. TCRdb re-called the PCR reads through MiXCR, storing one row per CDR3 protein. This sample has about 630,000 distinct CDR3 sequences, with around 25% found just once. The sequenced material came from naive CD8+ T cells from blood, with Jurkat cell RNA spiked in. Sample subset: FACS-sorted CD8+CD4-CCR7+CD45RA+ naive T cells. All receptors derive from a human donor in good health. Some libraries in this study had Jurkat cell RNA spiked in.

As regards this clonotype: Being one base from a much bigger clone, this may be a read error. The rearrangement links TRBV7-8 to TRBJ1-5; D call uncertain. CDR3 length: 15 residues. The V gene's germline CDR1 is SGHVS and CDR2 FQNEAQ. Written as DNA, the CDR3 is TGTGCCAGCAGCTTAGACAGCAATAGCAATCAGCCCCCGCATTTT. The encoded protein is CASSLDSNSNQPPHF.

This clonotype was seen only a few times. The V gene is TRBV12-3 or TRBV12-4, the J gene TRBJ2-1; D call uncertain. V lost 0 bases to trimming and J lost 12 bases, with 12 bases between them. The CDR3 covers 13 residues. The CDR3 DNA sequence: TGTGCCAGCAGTTTAGCGGAAGGAATCGGGCAGTTCTTC. Residues: CASSLAEGIGQFF.